These 22 T cell receptor beta chains came from one sample sequenced in a study of blood T cell repertoires in COVID-19. Some clones are missing from TCRdb's copy, which holds only in-frame ones; the method was immunoSEQ multiplex PCR. Found here are around 140,000 clones, about 85% of them singletons; the top ten hold over 2.5%. Material for sequencing was peripheral blood. These receptors originate from a human donor with acute or convalescent COVID-19. The donor label of this sample is uncertain.

The chain recombines TRBV24-1 with TRBJ1-2, with a possible D match to TRBD1 (6 bases). The CDR3 runs 14 residues. Germline assignment: CDR1 KGHDR and CDR2 SFDVKD. The germline V and J ends were trimmed by 3 bases and 5 bases, with 12 bases remaining between them. Written as DNA, the CDR3 is TGTGCCACCAGTGATCAGGACAGAAATTATGGCTACACCTTC. Amino acid sequence: CATSDQDRNYGYTF.

V usage is TRBV7-2 and J usage is TRBJ2-1; 10 positions match TRBD2. The CDR3 runs to 15 residues. Per the germline V gene, CDR1 is SGHTA and CDR2 is FQGNSA. J was trimmed by 4 bases and V by 5 bases; bases with no gene match: 5. The CDR3 loop reads CASSPHSGGYNEQFF. The CDR3 DNA sequence: TGTGCCAGCAGCCCCCATAGCGGGGGGTACAATGAGCAGTTCTTC.

Of note for this clone: One end of the junction does not line up with germline, which may come from a read error. The chain uses TRBV12-3 or TRBV12-4 and TRBJ2-5; 9 bases align to TRBD2. This CDR3 has 13 amino acids. DNA of the CDR3: TGTGCCAGCCGGCGGGGGGGGCAAGGGACCCAGTACTTC. Translating gives CASRRGGQGTQYF.

The chain employs TRBV7-9 and TRBJ1-3; possible D gene TRBD1, 5 bases. Trimming pared 2 bases from V and 1 base from J, leaving 6 bases between. This CDR3 has 14 residues. Germline-derived CDR1 and CDR2 are SEHNR and FQNEAQ (reference sequence). The CDR3 is CASSLQGSGNTIYF. In DNA form, the CDR3 reads TGTGCCAGCAGCTTACAGGGTTCTGGAAACACCATATATTTT.

This clone was seen more than once but under ten times. The chain uses TRBV24-1 and TRBJ1-2; D is unresolved. This CDR3 is 14 amino acids long. V was clipped by 4 bases and J by 4 bases, with 12 bases between them. The germline CDR1 and CDR2 sequences are KGHDR and SFDVKD. The CDR3 DNA reads TGTGCCACCAGTGACCCCGGACGGGGCTATGGCTACACCTTC. Encoded protein: CATSDPGRGYGYTF.

The rearrangement links TRBV6-5 to TRBJ1-2; the D is unclear. V was pared by 9 bases and J by 3 bases, with 17 bases between. CDR1 and CDR2 from the germline V gene are MNHEY and SVGAGI. The CDR3 sequence is 14 residues long. Here the CDR3 DNA reads TGTGCCAGTTCGGTACAGCCTTTAGACTATGGCTACACCTTC. Protein sequence: CASSVQPLDYGYTF.

This sequence joins TRBV9 and TRBJ2-7; the D gene is possibly TRBD2 (6 bases). The V and J ends lost 0 bases and 3 bases respectively, with 13 bases between them. The V gene's germline CDR1 is SGDLS and CDR2 YYNGEE. The CDR3 consists of 15 residues. In DNA, the CDR3 is TGTGCCAGCAGCGTAGCTCGGGAGCGGTTCTACGAGCAGTACGTC. It translates to CASSVARERFYEQYV.

The rearrangement uses TRBV7-3 and TRBJ1-2; the match to TRBD1 covers 9 bases. CDR3 size: 15 residues. V dropped 5 bases and J dropped 8; count of bases not matched to a gene: 12. Per germline, CDR1 SGHTA and CDR2 FQGTGA. The CDR3 here is CASSPTTGGVRGYTF. The CDR3, as DNA: TGTGCCAGCAGCCCAACCACAGGGGGCGTAAGAGGCTACACCTTC. Complete variable domain (other parts from reference TRBV7-3 and TRBJ1-2): GAGVSQTPSNKVTEKGKYVELRCDPISGHTALYWYRQSLGQGPEFLIYFQGTGAADDSGLPNDRFFAVRPEGSVSTLKIQRTERGDSAVYLCASSPTTGGVRGYTFGSGTRLTVV.

This clone was detected only a few times. The CDR3 coding sequence is TGTGCCAGCAGCAAAGCACTAGCGGGAGTATACGAGCAGTACGTC. Translation gives CASSKALAGVYEQYV. The chain carries TRBV21-1 and TRBJ2-7; the table's D gene call, TRBD2, was not cross checked with the DNA. TRBV21-1 is listed as a pseudogene. The CDR3 has 15 amino acids.

The chain has TRBV2 and TRBJ1-1, with 7 nucleotides matching TRBD1. The germline V gene has CDR1 SNHLY and CDR2 FYNNEI. The CDR3 has 18 amino acids. V shed 2 bases, J shed 0 bases, and the junction held 12 bases outside the gene matches. The CDR3 nucleotides are TGTGCCAGCAGTGAACAACCGACAGGGTTCGGGATGAACACTGAAGCTTTCTTT. It is translated as CASSEQPTGFGMNTEAFF.

The V call is TRBV6-2 or TRBV6-3, the J call TRBJ1-3; TRBD1 agrees at 7 bases. The germline V gene encodes CDR1 MNHEY and CDR2 SVGEGT. The V gene end was trimmed by 2 bases and the J gene end by 0 bases; junction bases not matched to a gene: 16. The CDR3 spans 20 residues. The CDR3 spells CASSYARGRDSISSGNTIYF. Written as DNA, the CDR3 is TGTGCCAGCAGTTACGCGCGGGGCCGGGACAGCATCTCCTCTGGAAACACCATATATTTT.

This sequence joins TRBV10-3 and TRBJ1-3; D uncertain. This CDR3 region has 17 residues. CDR1 and CDR2 from the germline V gene are ENHRY and SYGVKD. V lost 3 bases, J lost 2 bases, and 17 bases lay in between. CDR3: CAISDLPGLSAGNTIYF. CDR3 nucleotides: TGTGCCATCAGTGACCTTCCGGGTCTTAGCGCTGGAAACACCATATATTTT.

The chain links TRBV5-4 to TRBJ2-1, with 11 positions matching TRBD2. From germline, CDR1 is SGHNT and CDR2 YYREEE (reference sequence). V dropped 4 bases and J dropped 5; count of bases not matched to a gene: 17. This CDR3 is 19 amino acids long. CDR3 in amino acids: CASSRDTRPGLAGDNEQFF. CDR3 coding DNA: TGTGCCAGCAGCAGGGACACCAGACCTGGACTAGCGGGTGACAATGAGCAGTTCTTC.

A word on this clone: An end of the junction differs from the germline gene, which may be a read error. This rearrangement joins TRBV11-2 to TRBJ1-1; tentatively, D is TRBD1 (6 bases). This CDR3 region has 16 residues. Per germline, CDR1 SGHAT and CDR2 FQNNGV. The CDR3 region has the DNA TGTGCCAGCAGAAGTCAGAGAGGGGGGGCAGACACTGGAGCTTTCTTT. Amino acids: CASRSQRGGADTGAFF.

The CDR3 is CASSFRGGGLVETQYF. CDR3 bases: TGTGCCAGCAGCTTCAGAGGGGGGGGATTAGTCGAGACCCAGTACTTC. The V call is TRBV9, the J call TRBJ2-5; weak D call: TRBD2 (7 bases). V shed 4 bases and J shed 5 bases, with 21 bases lying between them. Germline-derived CDR1 and CDR2 are SGDLS and YYNGEE. There are 16 residues in the CDR3.

The J gene is TRBJ1-1, the V gene TRBV18, with a tentative D call TRBD1 (6 bases). V was pared by 4 bases and J by 0 bases, with 24 bases between. Germline loops: CDR1 KGHSH, CDR2 LQKENI. This CDR3 has 19 residues. The CDR3 is CASSLGGGRVSAMNTEAFF. The CDR3 region has the DNA TGTGCCAGCTCACTCGGCGGGGGGCGGGTATCCGCCATGAACACTGAAGCTTTCTTT.

As to this clone: The sample has other DNA sequences that encode this CDR3 too. CDR3 amino acids: CASRQGPSTDTQYF. In nucleotides, the CDR3 is TGTGCCAGCAGGCAGGGCCCTAGCACAGATACGCAGTATTTT. V is TRBV6-5 and J is TRBJ2-3, with D tentatively TRBD1 (5 bases). The CDR3 has 14 residues. Germline-derived CDR1 and CDR2 are MNHEY and SVGAGI. V was shortened by 6 bases and J by 0 bases, with 10 bases between the two germline ends.

This clone was recorded once. The CDR3 reads CASSYGRDRGQDTQYF. The CDR3 nucleotides are TGTGCCAGCAGTTACGGAAGGGACAGGGGGCAGGATACGCAGTATTTT. V gene TRBV6-6 combines with J gene TRBJ2-3, with 12 bases aligning to TRBD1. The V gene end was trimmed by 2 bases and the J gene end by 6 bases; junction bases not matched to a gene: 6. This CDR3 has 16 residues. Germline V gene lookup returns CDR1 MNHNY and CDR2 SVGAGI (reference sequence).

The chain combines TRBV19 with TRBJ2-7; 7 bases fit TRBD1. The length of the CDR3 is 14 residues. V lost 5 bases and J lost 2; bases outside the gene matches: 6. Germline CDR1 is LNHDA and CDR2 is SQIVND (reference sequence). This CDR3 is CASSARQGTYEQYF. DNA of the CDR3: TGTGCCAGTAGTGCTCGACAGGGAACCTACGAGCAGTACTTC.

The chain couples TRBV3-1 (or the pseudogene TRBV3-2) to TRBJ2-7, with 7 nucleotides matching TRBD1. The germline CDR1 and CDR2 sequences are LGHDT and YNNKEL (reference sequence). Trimming took 1 base from V and 2 from J; bases not matched to a gene: 11. This CDR3 spans 17 amino acids. CDR3 region: CASSQGRRQGTAYEQYF. The DNA for the CDR3 is TGTGCCAGCAGCCAAGGGCGAAGACAGGGAACGGCCTACGAGCAGTACTTC.

Only a few counts were recorded for this clone. The CDR3 DNA follows: TGCGCCAGCAGCTTGGATCGGGAATCAAATGAAAAACTGTTTTTT. Protein product: CASSLDRESNEKLFF. The chain has TRBV5-1 and TRBJ1-4; unclear D gene. This CDR3 is 15 amino acids long. Between the trimmed V and J ends, which lost 0 bases and 5 bases, there was a span of 11 bases. Germline V gives CDR1 SGHRS, CDR2 YFSETQ.

The chain employs TRBV28 and TRBJ1-6; possibly TRBD1 for D (6 bases). The germline V gene has CDR1 MDHEN and CDR2 SYDVKM. The CDR3 extends over 14 amino acids. The V end was cut by 2 bases, the J end by 9 bases, with 11 bases between. CDR3 loop: CASSLRQGSSPLHF. DNA of the CDR3: TGTGCCAGCAGTTTAAGGCAGGGGAGTTCACCCCTCCACTTT.